Each of the 7 T cell receptor beta chains below was sequenced from the same sample in a study of cytomegalovirus exposure and HLA in healthy donors. This PCR relied on a set of 60 Vbeta primers and 13 Jbeta primers. Here immunoSEQ multiplex PCR was the method, and the copy in TCRdb shows in-frame clones only, minus some. The repertoire table contains fewer than 200,000 clones. The sequencing input was PBMCs. Receptor source: a woman aged 55-75 years in good health and CMV-seronegative.

The V gene is TRBV18, the J gene TRBJ1-4; D is ambiguous. Looked up from germline, CDR1 is KGHSH and CDR2 is LQKENI. Trimming pared 0 bases from V and 8 bases from J, leaving 7 bases between. The CDR3 runs to 13 residues. The CDR3 DNA reads TGTGCCAGCTCACCACCCTCCGTGGAAAAACTGTTTTTT. Its protein product is CASSPPSVEKLFF.

About this clone itself: This same CDR3 is encoded by further DNA sequences in the sample. The chain carries TRBV2 and TRBJ1-2, with 7 bases that match TRBD1. Germline CDR1 reads SNHLY; CDR2 reads FYNNEI. There are 13 residues in the CDR3. V shed 7 bases, J shed 6 bases, and the junction held 8 bases outside the gene matches. This CDR3 is CASIKDRAHGYTF. The CDR3 DNA is TGTGCCAGCATTAAAGACAGGGCTCATGGCTACACCTTC.

This chain uses TRBV6-1 with TRBJ1-3; no definite D call. Germline lookup yields CDR1 MNHNS and CDR2 SASEGT. V shed 7 bases and J shed 2 bases, with 12 bases lying between them. The CDR3 has 14 residues. In DNA, the CDR3 is TGTGCCAGCAAGCCGGGAGGGACTGGAAACACCATATATTTT. Protein product: CASKPGGTGNTIYF.

V gene TRBV7-6 combines with J gene TRBJ2-2, with D perhaps TRBD2 (6 bases). The CDR3 runs 16 residues. Trimming removed 4 bases from V and 2 bases from J, with 14 bases in between. Germline loops: CDR1 SGHVS, CDR2 FNYEAQ. The DNA of the CDR3 is TGTGCCAGCAGCTCCAGCGGCGGGGTAAACACCGGGGAGCTGTTTTTT. Protein product: CASSSSGGVNTGELFF.

This rearrangement joins TRBV29-1 to TRBJ1-2; 7 nucleotides agree with TRBD1. With 4 bases clipped from V and 1 base from J, the junction kept 9 bases outside the gene matches. CDR1 and CDR2 (germline): SQVTM, ANQGSEA. The CDR3 covers 15 residues. CDR3 sequence: CSVVAWGDSNYGYTF. Written as DNA, the CDR3 is TGCAGCGTTGTAGCCTGGGGGGACAGTAACTATGGCTACACCTTC. Looking up the rest from reference TRBV29-1 and TRBJ1-2 gives the full variable domain: SAVISQKPSRDICQRGTSLTIQCQVDSQVTMMFWYRQQPGQSLTLIATANQGSEATYESGFVIDKFPISRPNLTFSTLTVSNMSPEDSSIYLCSVVAWGDSNYGYTFGSGTRLTVV.

The chain has TRBV4-3 and TRBJ1-4, with 7 bases aligning to TRBD1. V lost 5 bases to trimming and J lost 8 bases; unmatched junction nucleotides: 11. The germline V gene encodes CDR1 LGHNA and CDR2 YSLEER. The CDR3 length is 15 residues. The CDR3 spells CASSSPTGLYEKLFF. The CDR3 nucleotides read TGCGCCAGCAGCTCACCGACAGGGCTTTACGAAAAACTGTTTTTT.

This chain joins TRBV4-1 and TRBJ2-1; TRBD2 agrees at 9 bases. Germline CDR1 is MGHRA and CDR2 is YSYEKL. The V gene end was trimmed by 0 bases and the J gene end by 9 bases; junction bases not matched to a gene: 9. The CDR3 length is 16 residues. CDR3 nucleotide sequence: TGCGCCAGCAGCCAAGAAGGCGGGAGGGCCGTCTCTGAGCAGTTCTTC. Translating gives CASSQEGGRAVSEQFF.